The 22 T cell receptor beta chains listed next were all sequenced from one sample in a study of blood T cell repertoires in COVID-19. Only in-frame clones appear in the TCRdb table, and some are missing; sequencing was by immunoSEQ multiplex PCR. The data show fewer than 400,000 clones, over 70% seen once. Input material: PBMCs or T cells enriched from blood (not recorded which). Source of these receptors: a man aged 25 to 40 who had recovered from COVID-19.

The CDR3 loop reads CASVENNYGYTF. The CDR3 DNA follows: TGTGCCAGCGTCGAGAACAACTATGGCTACACCTTC. The chain links TRBV2 to TRBJ1-2; D unresolved. The germline V gene encodes CDR1 SNHLY and CDR2 FYNNEI. Trimming took 8 bases from V and 2 from J, leaving 9 bases between them. The CDR3 extends over 12 amino acids.

The chain joins TRBV19 to TRBJ2-5; D may be TRBD1 (6 bases). Looked up from germline, CDR1 is LNHDA and CDR2 is SQIVND (reference sequence). Trimming cost V 3 bases and J 2 bases, with 13 bases left between them. This CDR3 region has 15 residues. The CDR3 protein is CASSMVRGPQETQYF. CDR3 bases: TGTGCCAGTAGTATGGTCAGGGGACCTCAAGAGACCCAGTACTTC.

This rearrangement joins TRBV28 to TRBJ1-6; a weak D match, TRBD1 (5 bases). The V and J ends lost 2 bases and 6 bases respectively, with 11 bases between them. Germline CDR1 is MDHEN and CDR2 is SYDVKM. The CDR3 runs to 15 residues. The CDR3 DNA sequence: TGTGCCAGCAGTTTAAGCAGGGTGGTTAATTCACCCCTCCACTTT. Its translation: CASSLSRVVNSPLHF.

This chain links TRBV27 with TRBJ1-1, with D possibly being TRBD1 (6 bases). The length of the CDR3 is 14 residues. Germline assignment: CDR1 MNHEY and CDR2 SMNVEV (reference sequence). The V end was cut by 3 bases, the J end by 4 bases, with 12 bases between. CDR3 amino acids: CASSFTTGSTEAFF. The CDR3 DNA is TGTGCCAGCAGTTTCACCACAGGGTCCACTGAAGCTTTCTTT.

A note on this clone: One junction end disagrees with the germline gene, perhaps due to a read error. The CDR3 reads CASSSQGLSGADVLTF. CDR3 in DNA: TGCGCCAGCAGCTCACAGGGTTTATCTGGGGCCGACGTCCTGACTTTC. The chain uses TRBV5-1 and TRBJ2-6, with D perhaps matching TRBD1 (6 bases). Germline V gives CDR1 SGHRS, CDR2 YFSETQ. The CDR3 consists of 16 residues. The whole variable domain, remainder taken from reference TRBV5-1 and TRBJ2-6, is KAGVTQTPRYLIKTRGQQVTLSCSPISGHRSVSWYQQTPGQGLQFLFEYFSETQRNKGNFPGRFSGRQFSNSRSEMNVSTLELGDSALYLCASSSQGLSGADVLTFGAGSRLTVL.

The V call is TRBV5-1, the J call TRBJ2-2, with a weak D call TRBD1 (6 bases). The CDR3 runs to 14 residues. Trimming cost V 5 bases and J 4 bases, with 12 bases left between them. Germline CDR1 and CDR2: SGHRS and YFSETQ. The chain's CDR3 is CASRRQGSTGELFF. CDR3 bases: TGCGCCAGCAGACGTCAGGGGTCCACCGGGGAGCTGTTTTTT.

The genes are TRBV2 and TRBJ2-1; a possible D gene is TRBD2 (6 bases). V was trimmed by 7 bases and J by 6 bases, leaving 19 bases between them. Germline V CDR1 and CDR2: SNHLY, FYNNEI. This CDR3 is 15 amino acids long. The CDR3 DNA sequence: TGTGCCAGCAAACGGGGGTCGGTCTCCGGCAATGAGCAGTTCTTC. Translated, it gives CASKRGSVSGNEQFF.

V usage is TRBV2 and J usage is TRBJ2-3; 7 bases fit TRBD2. CDR1 and CDR2 from the germline V gene are SNHLY and FYNNEI. J gave up 6 bases and V 6 bases, and 12 bases lay outside the gene matches. This CDR3 contains 15 residues. CDR3 sequence (DNA): TGTGCCAGCAGGACCCCAGGGCGGGGAGGGGATACGCAGTATTTT. It yields the protein CASRTPGRGGDTQYF.

The chain carries TRBV29-1 and TRBJ1-1; tentatively, D is TRBD1 (5 bases). Trimming took 7 bases from V and 1 from J, leaving 7 bases between them. The CDR3 is 11 amino acids. CDR1 and CDR2 (germline): SQVTM, ANQGSEA. DNA of the CDR3: TGCAGCGGGAGGGGGAACACTGAAGCTTTCTTT. It specifies CSGRGNTEAFF.

V is TRBV4-2 and J is TRBJ1-5; tentatively, D is TRBD1 (6 bases). V shed 0 bases and J shed 6 bases, with 12 bases lying between them. The CDR3 extends over 15 amino acids. Germline-derived CDR1 and CDR2 are LGHNA and YNFKEQ. As DNA, the CDR3 is TGTGCCAGCAGCCAAGAGTACAGGGAAGCTCAGCCCCAGCATTTT. Amino acid sequence: CASSQEYREAQPQHF.

The chain uses TRBV29-1 and TRBJ2-7; tentative D call: TRBD1 (5 bases). The CDR3 contains 13 residues. V lost 4 bases to trimming and J lost 0 bases, with 10 bases between them. The V gene's germline CDR1 is SQVTM and CDR2 ANQGSEA. CDR3 protein: CSVAQERSYEQYF. The CDR3 DNA sequence: TGCAGCGTTGCACAGGAACGCTCCTACGAGCAGTACTTC.

The chain combines TRBV29-1 with TRBJ2-1; 7 positions match TRBD1. V shed 3 bases and J 6 bases; nucleotides not matched to a gene: 2. This CDR3 has 12 amino acids. Germline CDR1 and CDR2: SQVTM and ANQGSEA. The CDR3 nucleotides read TGCAGCGTTGAGGGACAGCTCAATGAGCAGTTCTTC. Translation gives CSVEGQLNEQFF.

The genes are TRBV28 and TRBJ1-3; D may be TRBD1 (5 bases). The germline gives CDR1 MDHEN, CDR2 SYDVKM. Trimming took off 6 bases at V and 0 bases at J, with 12 bases between the two ends. The CDR3 length is 15 residues. DNA for the CDR3: TGTGCCAGCAGCTCAGCGACAGCCTCTGGAAACACCATATATTTT. Amino acid sequence: CASSSATASGNTIYF.

This chain links TRBV2 with TRBJ1-5; TRBD1 matches at 11 bases. The CDR3 runs to 15 residues. CDR1 and CDR2 (germline): SNHLY, FYNNEI. The V gene end was trimmed by 5 bases and the J gene end by 6 bases; junction bases not matched to a gene: 6. Here the CDR3 reads CASSPDRGRGQPQHF. CDR3 in DNA: TGTGCCAGCAGTCCGGACAGGGGGCGAGGTCAGCCCCAGCATTTT.

The CDR3 loop is CSASVGPLHF. The CDR3 region has the DNA TGCAGTGCTAGTGTCGGGCCCCTCCACTTT. The chain employs TRBV20-1 and TRBJ1-6; D gene uncertain. The CDR3 contains 10 residues. Germline V gene sequence: CDR1 DFQATT, CDR2 SNEGSKA (reference sequence). V lost 3 bases to trimming and J lost 13 bases, with 7 bases between them.

This clone was seen a handful of times. This chain connects TRBV6-2 or TRBV6-3 to TRBJ2-5, with D possibly TRBD2 on 6 matching bases. The CDR3 is 15 amino acids. Germline V gene sequence: CDR1 MNHEY, CDR2 SVGEGT. V lost 5 bases to trimming and J lost 2 bases, with 15 bases between them. The CDR3 DNA reads TGTGCCAGCAGTCCGATCGGGACTGGTCAAGAGACCCAGTACTTC. This sequence encodes CASSPIGTGQETQYF.

The V and J genes are TRBV5-1 and TRBJ2-1; TRBD2 matches at 7 bases. Germline loops: CDR1 SGHRS, CDR2 YFSETQ. There are 15 residues in the CDR3. The V segment lost 2 bases and the J segment 8 bases; nucleotides outside the gene matches: 10. CDR3 DNA sequence: TGCGCCAGCAGCTTTGGCGGGGGAAGAGGGGATGAGCAGTTCTTC. This encodes CASSFGGGRGDEQFF.

V is TRBV5-4 and J is TRBJ2-7; the D gene is possibly TRBD2 (6 bases). Germline assignment: CDR1 SGHNT and CDR2 YYREEE (reference sequence). This CDR3 has 15 amino acids. The germline V and J ends were trimmed by 7 bases and 0 bases, with 17 bases remaining between them. The CDR3 protein is CASSEGLPSSYEQYF. The CDR3 coding sequence is TGTGCCAGCTCCGAAGGACTACCTTCCTCCTACGAGCAGTACTTC.

V gene TRBV5-1 combines with J gene TRBJ1-2; D not certain. The germline gives CDR1 SGHRS, CDR2 YFSETQ. V was cut by 0 bases and J by 6 bases, with 12 bases left in between. The CDR3 spans 14 residues. DNA for the CDR3: TGCGCCAGCAGCTTGGTCGGAGGAGAAAATGGCTACACCTTC. This codes for CASSLVGGENGYTF.

This clone was observed a single time. The chain joins TRBV10-1 to TRBJ1-2; TRBD1 is a possible D gene (5 bases). The CDR3 covers 11 residues. Germline V gives CDR1 WNHNN, CDR2 SYGVQD (reference sequence). Trimming pared 4 bases from V and 8 bases from J, leaving 8 bases between. CDR3 residues: CASSAGSGYTF. CDR3 sequence (DNA): TGCGCCAGCAGTGCAGGGTCCGGCTACACCTTC.

The CDR3: CATSERDSRTGELFF. The CDR3 DNA is TGTGCCACCAGTGAGCGGGACAGCCGGACCGGGGAGCTGTTTTTT. The rearrangement uses TRBV24-1 and TRBJ2-2; possibly TRBD1 for D (7 bases). The CDR3 length is 15 residues. Germline V gene data show CDR1 as KGHDR and CDR2 as SFDVKD. Trimming left V 4 bases short and J 5 bases short, with 13 bases between.

The chain couples TRBV6-4 to TRBJ2-3; maybe TRBD1 (6 bases). Looked up from germline, CDR1 is MRHNA and CDR2 is SNTAGT. The V gene lost 4 bases and the J gene lost 0 bases, with 8 bases spanning the gap. This CDR3 region has 14 residues. CDR3 sequence reads: CASSADRSTDTQYF. As DNA, the CDR3 is TGTGCCAGCAGTGCCGACAGGAGCACAGATACGCAGTATTTT.